These T cell receptor beta chains were read from a single sample in a study of cytomegalovirus exposure and HLA in healthy donors. Libraries were prepared by immunoSEQ multiplex PCR; TCRdb keeps only in-frame clonotypes and omits some of them. This table has about 140,000 clones, approximately 80% appearing once. The specimen sequenced was PBMCs. The source is a man aged 35 to 55 in good health and CMV-seronegative. Each CDR3 is given with its conserved first and last residue. The D gene is left open where the match is weak. Not all rows give a size; the values are once, few, many and, for expanded clones, a class.

clone_size	v_call	d_call	j_call	cdr3_nt	cdr3_aa
.	TRBV5-4	.	TRBJ2-7	TGTGCCAGCAGCCCGGGGGAGAACGCCTACGAGCAGTACTTC	CASSPGENAYEQYF
.	TRBV6-4	TRBD1	TRBJ2-1	TGTGCCAGCAGTGACCGGACAGGGGGAAGTAATGAGCAGTTCTTC	CASSDRTGGSNEQFF
.	TRBV27	.	TRBJ2-7	TGTGCCAGCAGTTTATCTAGTACGGGGTACGAGCAGTACTTC	CASSLSSTGYEQYF
.	TRBV2	.	TRBJ2-7	TGTGCCAGCAGTGAAGGGCGGGGAAGCTCCTACGAGCAGTACTTC	CASSEGRGSSYEQYF
once	TRBV6-1	.	TRBJ1-5	TGTGCCAGCAGTGAGAAAGAGGGTTATAGCAATCAGCCCCAGCATTTT	CASSEKEGYSNQPQHF
.	TRBV7-2	TRBD1	TRBJ1-2	TGTGCCAGCAGCTTAGGGGCAGGGGGAGGCTACACCTTC	CASSLGAGGGYTF
.	TRBV10-1	.	TRBJ2-3	TGCGCCAGCAGTGAAATTCGCTACCCAGATACGCAGTATTTT	CASSEIRYPDTQYF
.	TRBV11-2	TRBD1	TRBJ1-1	TGTGCCAGCAGCCGGGGACAGGGAGGGACTGAAGCTTTCTTT	CASSRGQGGTEAFF
.	TRBV27	TRBD2	TRBJ2-5	TGTGCCAGCAGTTTATCGATGACTAGCGCCCAAGAGACCCAGTACTTC	CASSLSMTSAQETQYF
.	TRBV10-3	TRBD2	TRBJ2-3	TGTGCCATCGGTTCGACTAGCGGGAGAACAGATACGCAGTATTTT	CAIGSTSGRTDTQYF
.	TRBV20-1	.	TRBJ1-6	TGCAGTGTTGGCCGGAGTTCACCCCTCCACTTT	CSVGRSSPLHF
.	TRBV13	TRBD2	TRBJ2-7	TGTGCCAGCAGCTTAGGCGGGGGAGGGGACTACGAGCAGTACTTC	CASSLGGGGDYEQYF
.	TRBV6-5	TRBD1	TRBJ2-7	TGTGCCAGCAGCAGATCCGGGACAGGGGGCAGCGAGCAGTACTTC	CASSRSGTGGSEQYF
once	TRBV5-1	TRBD1	TRBJ1-5	TGCGCCAGCAGCTCCGGGACAGACCGCCATAGCAATCAGCCCCAGCATTTT	CASSSGTDRHSNQPQHF
.	TRBV27	.	TRBJ2-7	TGTGCCAGCACCCCAACAGGAGGGAAAATGGGCGAGCAGTACTTC	CASTPTGGKMGEQYF
.	TRBV15	.	TRBJ2-7	TGTGCCACCAGCAGAGACCGGACAGAGACTACCTACGAGCAGTACTTC	CATSRDRTETTYEQYF
.	TRBV5-4	TRBD2	TRBJ2-7	TGTGCCAGCAGCTTGAACGAACTAGCGTTTCACGAGCAGTACTTC	CASSLNELAFHEQYF
.	TRBV6-5	TRBD1	TRBJ1-2	TGTGCCAGCAGTTACTCCACAGGGGGCGTTATCTATGGCTACACCTTC	CASSYSTGGVIYGYTF
.	TRBV7-2	TRBD1	TRBJ2-1	TGTGCCAGCAGCTTAGTCGAGGGACAGTATGAGCAGTTCTTC	CASSLVEGQYEQFF
.	TRBV27	.	TRBJ1-2	TGTGCCAGCAGTTTATCTCGGGACACCTATGGCTACACCTTC	CASSLSRDTYGYTF
.	TRBV5-1	TRBD1	TRBJ2-2	TGCGCCAGCCTATCTGGACAGGGGGTGAACACCGGGGAGCTGTTTTTT	CASLSGQGVNTGELFF
once	TRBV4-3	TRBD1	TRBJ2-6	TGCGCCAGCAGCCCATCACAGGGGGCCCTCTCTGGGGCCAACGGCCTGACTTTC	CASSPSQGALSGANGLTF
.	TRBV29-1	.	TRBJ1-3	TGCAGCGTTGAAGATATTAGCAGGGGAGCTGGAAACACCATATATTTT	CSVEDISRGAGNTIYF
.	TRBV11-2	TRBD1	TRBJ2-6	TGTGCCAGCAGCTTACTGACAGGGTTGGAATACGGGGCCAACGTCCTGACTTTC	CASSLLTGLEYGANVLTF
.	TRBV19	TRBD1	TRBJ2-6	TGTGCCTCTCGGACAGGTCTCTCTGGGGCCAACGTCCTGACTTTC	CASRTGLSGANVLTF
.	TRBV27	TRBD2	TRBJ2-1	TGTGCCAGCAGTTTTTATAGCGGGGGGGCCGTTGAGCAGTTCTTC	CASSFYSGGAVEQFF
.	TRBV6-4	TRBD1	TRBJ1-2	TGTGCCAGCAGTGACTCGACAGGGGGCGGCTACACCTTC	CASSDSTGGGYTF
.	TRBV6-6	TRBD1	TRBJ2-4	TGTGCCAGCAGTTACACAGGGGGGAACATTCAGTACTTC	CASSYTGGNIQYF
.	TRBV5-1	.	TRBJ1-1	TGCGCCAGCAGCTTGGTTACCGGGAACACTGAAGCTTTCTTT	CASSLVTGNTEAFF
.	TRBV19	.	TRBJ2-7	TGTGCCAGTAGTAACAGGGTGGGCCACGAGCAGTACTTC	CASSNRVGHEQYF
.	TRBV14	.	TRBJ2-7	TGTGCCAGCAGCCAAGCCCCCCGCCGGGACCCAGGCGGGAACGAGCAGTACTTC	CASSQAPRRDPGGNEQYF